Sequencing of this TCR beta chain was carried out in a study of CD8 T cells in ankylosing spondylitis. In making TCR beta libraries, quantitative 5'-RACE with molecular barcodes was used. Each CDR3 protein gets one entry after TCRdb re-called the 5' RACE reads with MiXCR. The profile shows 800,000 to 900,000 distinct CDR3 sequences, over 9.5% of them singletons. The study's findings and limits: The authors reported significant enrichment of disease-linked clones in matched ankylosing spondylitis synovial fluid. In synovial fluid and blood from reactive arthritis, some motif variants were previously reported. Among TCR beta sequences, a motif of several highly homologous variants appeared characteristic of ankylosing spondylitis blood. Disease-linked clones were found to be CD8+ and relatively rare in peripheral blood.

A word on this clonotype: The antigen is unknown.

This CDR3 region has 15 residues. The V gene lost 4 bases and the J gene lost 0 bases, with 12 bases spanning the gap. CDR1 SGDLS and CDR2 YYNGEE come from the germline V gene. Sequenced sample: blood, either unsorted or a sorted T cell fraction (not recorded which). The chain combines TRBV9 with TRBJ2-3, with a tentative D call TRBD1 (6 bases). The clonotype comes from a male donor with ankylosing spondylitis. The CDR3 nucleotides read TGTGCCAGCAGCCCTGGGGGCACTAGCACAGATACGCAGTATTTT. It encodes CASSPGGTSTDTQYF.